This paragraph reports one TCR beta chain. The antigen is undetermined. The CDR3 is 17 residues long. The germline gives CDR1 KGHSH, CDR2 LQKENI. The V end lost 2 bases, the J end lost 0 bases, and 14 bases lay between the germline ends. This specimen belongs to a study of primary melanoma T cells and metastatic recurrence. On the study more broadly: These T2 to T4 primary melanomas had thickness greater than 1 mm.

Some clones are missing from TCRdb's copy, which holds only in-frame ones; the method was immunoSEQ multiplex PCR. The sample has 200 to 300 clones, nearly 85% seen once. Study-level results: Progression-free survival prediction reportedly improved most when T-cell fraction, rather than another histopathological variable, joined tumor thickness.

This chain links TRBV18 with TRBJ1-3; D not certain. The sample consisted of melanoma tumor tissue. The sequence was collected from a human donor with melanoma. The DNA of the CDR3 is TGTGCCAGCTCACCAAGCACTGGCAGAAACTCTGGAAACACCATATATTTT. Protein sequence: CASSPSTGRNSGNTIYF.